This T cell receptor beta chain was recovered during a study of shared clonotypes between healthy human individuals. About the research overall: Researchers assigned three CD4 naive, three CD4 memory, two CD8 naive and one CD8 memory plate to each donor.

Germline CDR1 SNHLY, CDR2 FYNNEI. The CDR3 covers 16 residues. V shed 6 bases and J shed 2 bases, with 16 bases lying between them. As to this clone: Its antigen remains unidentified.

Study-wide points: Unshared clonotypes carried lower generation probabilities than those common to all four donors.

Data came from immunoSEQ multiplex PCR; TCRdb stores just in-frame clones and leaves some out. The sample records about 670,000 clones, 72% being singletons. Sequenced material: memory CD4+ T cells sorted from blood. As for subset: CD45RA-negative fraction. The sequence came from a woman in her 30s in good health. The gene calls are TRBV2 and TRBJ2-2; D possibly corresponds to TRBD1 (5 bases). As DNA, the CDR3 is TGTGCCAGCAGAGGGGCTCGGGCAACAAACACCGGGGAGCTGTTTTTT. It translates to CASRGARATNTGELFF.